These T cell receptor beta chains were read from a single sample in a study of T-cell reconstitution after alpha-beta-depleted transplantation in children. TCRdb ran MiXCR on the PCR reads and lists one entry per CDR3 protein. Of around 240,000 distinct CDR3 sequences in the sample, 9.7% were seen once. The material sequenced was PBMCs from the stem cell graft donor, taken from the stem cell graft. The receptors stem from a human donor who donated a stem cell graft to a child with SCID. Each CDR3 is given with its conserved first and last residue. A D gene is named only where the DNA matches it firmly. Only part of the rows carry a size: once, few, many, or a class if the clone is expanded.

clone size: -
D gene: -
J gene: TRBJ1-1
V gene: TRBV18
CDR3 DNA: TGTGCCAGCTCACCTCTCCAGGGAAGAGTGACTGAAGCTTTCTTT
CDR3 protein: CASSPLQGRVTEAFF

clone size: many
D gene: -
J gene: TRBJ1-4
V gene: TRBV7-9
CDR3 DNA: TGTGCCAGCAGCCTCAGTGAAGCCCAAGAAAAACTGTTTTTT
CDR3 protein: CASSLSEAQEKLFF

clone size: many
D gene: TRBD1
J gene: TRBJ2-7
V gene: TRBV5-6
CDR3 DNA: TGTGCCAGCAGCGGGCAGGGGGTAACCTACGAGCAGTACTTC
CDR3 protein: CASSGQGVTYEQYF

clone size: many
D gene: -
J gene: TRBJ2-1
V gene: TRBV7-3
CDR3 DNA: TGTGCCAGCAGCCCGACTCGAAACTACAATGAGCAGTTCTTC
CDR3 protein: CASSPTRNYNEQFF

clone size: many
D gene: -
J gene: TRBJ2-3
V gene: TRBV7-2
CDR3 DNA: TGTGCCAGCAGCTTAGGTCTAGTTACAGATACGCAGTATTTT
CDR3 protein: CASSLGLVTDTQYF

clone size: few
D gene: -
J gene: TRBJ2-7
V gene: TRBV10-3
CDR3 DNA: TGTGCCATCAGTACCCGTACTGAGGGGGAGTACGAGCAGTACTTC
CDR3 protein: CAISTRTEGEYEQYF

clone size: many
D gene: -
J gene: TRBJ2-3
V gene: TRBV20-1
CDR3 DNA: TGCAGTGCCTTCGTAGGGGGGGGATCAGATACGCAGTATTTT
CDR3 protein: CSAFVGGGSDTQYF

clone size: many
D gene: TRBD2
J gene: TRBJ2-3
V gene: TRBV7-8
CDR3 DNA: TGTGCCAGCAGCTCCCACCGGACTAGCGGGGGCACAGATACGCAGTATTTT
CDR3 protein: CASSSHRTSGGTDTQYF

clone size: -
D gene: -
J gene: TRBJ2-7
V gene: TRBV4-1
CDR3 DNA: TGCGCCAGCAGCCCCCGAGGCTCCGGGACCAACTACGAGCAGTACTTC
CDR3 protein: CASSPRGSGTNYEQYF

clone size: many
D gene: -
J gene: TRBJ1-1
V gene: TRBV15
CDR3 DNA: TGTGCCACCAGCAGAGATGAGGGATCTGAAGCTTTCTTT
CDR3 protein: CATSRDEGSEAFF

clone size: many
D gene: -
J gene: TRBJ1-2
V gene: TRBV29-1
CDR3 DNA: TGCAGCGTTGATTCCCGTGGAGGGCAAGGCGGCTACACCTTC
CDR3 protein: CSVDSRGGQGGYTF

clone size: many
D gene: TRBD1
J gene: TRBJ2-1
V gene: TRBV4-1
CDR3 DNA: TGCGCCAGCAGCCACGCCGACAGGGGTTCCTACAATGAGCAGTTCTTC
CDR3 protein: CASSHADRGSYNEQFF

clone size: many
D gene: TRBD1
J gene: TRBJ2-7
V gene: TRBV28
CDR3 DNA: TGTGCCAGCAGTCTCCGGGACAGGACCTACGAGCAGTACTTC
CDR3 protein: CASSLRDRTYEQYF

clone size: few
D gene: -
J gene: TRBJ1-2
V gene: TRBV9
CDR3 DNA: TGTGCCAGCGACGGTGATTTAGGCTACACCTTC
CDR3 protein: CASDGDLGYTF

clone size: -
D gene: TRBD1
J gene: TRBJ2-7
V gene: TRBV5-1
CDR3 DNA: TGCACCAGCAAACGTACGGACAGGGGTGCCTCCTACGAGCAGTACTTC
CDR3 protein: CTSKRTDRGASYEQYF

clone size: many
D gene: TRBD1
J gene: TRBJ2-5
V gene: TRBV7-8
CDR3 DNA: TGTGCCAGCAGTTTTCTCTCAGGGGGCCTAGAGACCCAGTACTTC
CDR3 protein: CASSFLSGGLETQYF

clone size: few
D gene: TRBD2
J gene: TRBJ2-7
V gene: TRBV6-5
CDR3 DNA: TGTGCCAGCATTAGGACCCCTAGCGGGCTCTCCTACGAGCAGTACTTC
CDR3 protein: CASIRTPSGLSYEQYF

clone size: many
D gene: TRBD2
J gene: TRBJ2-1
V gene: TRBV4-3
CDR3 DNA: TGCGCCAGCAGCCACACTAGCGGGGGACCCTCCTACAATGAGCAGTTCTTC
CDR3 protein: CASSHTSGGPSYNEQFF

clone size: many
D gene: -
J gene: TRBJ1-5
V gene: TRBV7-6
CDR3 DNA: TGTGCCAGCAGCTTATCACAGGCCAATACGCCCCAGCATTTT
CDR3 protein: CASSLSQANTPQHF

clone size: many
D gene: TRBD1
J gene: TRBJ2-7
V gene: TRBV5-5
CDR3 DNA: TGTGCCAGCAGCTTGTTGACAGGGGGTCAGTACGAGCAGTACTTC
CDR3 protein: CASSLLTGGQYEQYF

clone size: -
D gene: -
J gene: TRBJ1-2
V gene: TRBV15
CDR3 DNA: TGTGCCACCAGCCTTACGCGGGTAATCTATGGCTACACCTTC
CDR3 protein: CATSLTRVIYGYTF

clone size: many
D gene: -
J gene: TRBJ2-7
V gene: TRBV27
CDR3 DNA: TGTGCCAGCACCCCCCGTTTCGACAGCTACGAGCAGTACTTC
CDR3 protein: CASTPRFDSYEQYF

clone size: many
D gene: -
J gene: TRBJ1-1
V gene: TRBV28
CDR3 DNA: TGTGCCAGCAGTTTACTTAAGACTGAAGCTTTCTTT
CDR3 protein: CASSLLKTEAFF

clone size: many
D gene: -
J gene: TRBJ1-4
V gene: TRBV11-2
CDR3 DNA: TGTGCCAGCAGCTTGGGCCAGTTTGCAACTAATGAAAAACTGTTTTTT
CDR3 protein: CASSLGQFATNEKLFF

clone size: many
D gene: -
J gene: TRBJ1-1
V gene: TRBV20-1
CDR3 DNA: TGCAGTGCCAACCCATCGGGACTGCTGAACACTGAAGCTTTCTTT
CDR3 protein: CSANPSGLLNTEAFF

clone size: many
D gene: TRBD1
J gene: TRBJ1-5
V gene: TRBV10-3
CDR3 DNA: TGTGCCATCGGCCAGTACAGGGGAGGCAATCAGCCCCAGCATTTT
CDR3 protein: CAIGQYRGGNQPQHF

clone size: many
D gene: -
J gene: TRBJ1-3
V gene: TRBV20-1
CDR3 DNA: TGCAGTGCTTCCCGGCCCTCTGGAAACACCATATATTTT
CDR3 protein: CSASRPSGNTIYF

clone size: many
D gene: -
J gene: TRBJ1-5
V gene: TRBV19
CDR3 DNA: TGTGCCAGTAGCCGGGAACAGCCACCGACGGAGAGCAATCAGCCCCAGCATTTT
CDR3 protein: CASSREQPPTESNQPQHF

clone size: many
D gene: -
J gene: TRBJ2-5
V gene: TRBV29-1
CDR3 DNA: TGCAGCGGGCCCAACCAAGAGACCCAGTACTTC
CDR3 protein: CSGPNQETQYF